This T cell receptor beta chain was sequenced during a study of T cell responses to AZD1222 COVID-19 vaccine (dated by TCRdb to the early 2020s). Concerning the study at large: TCR sequencing was performed for fewer than 250 trial participants, of whom some 200 were given two doses of AZD1222 and roughly 25 were given two doses of MenACWY control vaccine. Enrollment into the trials was organized by age into subgroups of 18-55, 56-69 and 70-plus years, and those subgroups contained roughly 150, 30 and 60 TCR-sequenced participants, respectively.

The study at large found these results: After two AZD1222 doses, both the breadth and the depth of spike-specific TCRs were significantly higher than at day 0 and than in MenACWY recipients. Reportedly, almost half of the unique spike-specific TCRs recognized epitopes lying outside the regions that are mutated in the B.1.351 and B.1.1.7 variants. Conclusions about previously exposed vaccinees were limited because only five to seven AZD1222 recipients were SARS-CoV-2 seropositive at baseline. Participants were mostly white British and included more females than males, and it was suggested by the authors that clonal diversity may have been underestimated. Because no samples from the day 14 peak response were available, repertoires could be characterized only after the peak T cell response. Vaccine-associated CD4 TCRs spanned the whole spike protein, with dominant responses in regions 160-218 and 743-854. In the small 56-69-year group, the increase in depth fell short of significance, most likely because of low power.

Relative to germline, V is 0 bases shorter and J is 8 bases shorter, with 10 bases between their ends. Based on the germline V gene (reference sequence), the CDR1 and CDR2 sequences are PRHDT and FYEKMQ. The CDR3 has 14 amino acids, counting the end cysteine and phenylalanine. The kept DNA is CDR3 alone, 42 bases in frame from the first base. Of note for this clone: The antigen it binds to is not known.

The CDR3 regions of human TCRbeta chains were analyzed by immunosequencing. As for the original processing: Repertoire TCRs were checked for matches against a reference library of SARS-CoV-2-specific TCRs that had been generated using the MIRA antigen-specificity platform. Breadth meant the fraction of unique TCRs that were SARS-CoV-2-associated, whereas depth meant the fraction of total T cells that were SARS-CoV-2-associated. Using the MIRA data, each spike-specific TCR was assigned both to the spike region to which the TCR was reactive and to a CD4 or CD8 class. Log10-transformed breadth and depth values were compared by one-way ANOVA with Sidak's multiple comparisons tests. TCRdb mirrors the immuneACCESS table, restricted to in-frame sequences. Some clones are absent from its copies; in checked studies, under half trace to an unresolved V gene, and the reason for the others is unknown. That table is the source of V, J and clone size, and D and trimming were worked out from the DNA. The table for this sample records about 140,000 clones. About 2% of the sample rests with the top ten.

This sample's time point label indicates: baseline before first vaccination. Vaccinee samples came from UK trials COV001 and COV002, including a single-blind randomized controlled phase 2/3 trial of AZD1222 (ChAdOx1 nCoV-19) in healthy adults. Trial participant PBMC samples were collected at day 0 and day 28 after the second dose for TCRbeta chain sequencing. Sequencing was done on a sample of peripheral blood. The sequence came from an adult in good health. The V and J segments used are TRBV13 and TRBJ1-4, with TRBD1 tentatively as D gene (5 bases match). The CDR3 protein: CASSLGGAGEKLFF. DNA sequence: TGTGCCAGCAGCTTAGGAGGGGCAGGGGAAAAACTGTTTTTT.